This T cell receptor (beta chain) was profiled in a study of T cell responses to AZD1222 COVID-19 vaccine. Study summary: Samples with a second dose at about 4 or about 12 weeks were pooled together. General study findings and limits: Receipt of two AZD1222 doses was followed by a rise in Spike-specific TCR breadth and depth. Repertoire sampling was restricted to post-peak T cell response timepoints. CD4 TCRs covered the whole spike, strongest at regions 160-218 and 743-854.

V lost 0 bases to trimming and J lost 7 bases, with 17 bases between them. Germline-derived CDR1 and CDR2 are SGDLS and YYNGEE. This CDR3 region has 16 residues. Clones were sequenced by immunoSEQ multiplex PCR, and TCRdb holds only the in-frame ones, with some missing. Of about 150,000 clones in the sample, roughly 90% are singletons; the top ten hold under 20%. This clone was counted a single time. Its antigen is undetermined. The source material was peripheral blood, sampled on day 0 of AZD1222 vaccination. The clonotype was recovered from an adult in good health. This chain uses TRBV9 with TRBJ2-1; D may be TRBD2 (6 bases). The DNA for the CDR3 is TGTGCCAGCAGCGTAGACCTGCGGGGCGATTGGAATGAGCAGTTCTTC. It codes for CASSVDLRGDWNEQFF.